These 12 T cell receptor beta chains originate from one sample sequenced in a study of tissue T cells after allogeneic stem cell transplantation. The data were produced by immunoSEQ multiplex PCR, yet TCRdb's version contains in-frame clones alone and is incomplete. The sample records roughly 8,900 clones, roughly 49% being singletons. Time point denoted: mouse harvest day 7 after allogeneic transplant. The graft held 10^6 splenic CD5+ T cells and 10^7 T-cell-depleted bone marrow cells. The sample consisted of gut tissue. The receptors come from a female BALB/c mouse given C57BL/6 T cells with graft-versus-host disease after an allogeneic hematopoietic cell transplant.

As concerns this clone: These gene names are mouse names. The missing CDR3 end, 1 residue past where the read stops, is filled in from the germline J gene. The chain recombines TRBV16 with TRBJ2-5; perhaps TRBD2 as D (7 bases). Germline V CDR1 and CDR2: SGHSA, FRNQAP. The CDR3 covers 14 residues. V dropped 0 bases and J dropped 6 bases, with 10 bases sitting between them. The CDR3 bases that were read are TGTGCAAGCAGCTTAGATGGGGGGCGCGACACCCAGTAC. Translated: CASSLDGGRDTQY. The entire CDR3 sequence reads CASSLDGGRDTQYF.

A word on this clone: Any gene name here is a mouse gene name. Read sequence stops 1 residue before the CDR3 end, and the germline J gene provides the missing end. V usage is TRBV26 and J usage is TRBJ2-5; D ambiguous. Trimming stripped 0 bases from V and 5 bases from J, with 0 bases between. CDR1 and CDR2 from the germline V gene are KGHPV and FQNQEV (reference sequence). This CDR3 has 11 amino acids. CDR3 protein: CASSLSDTQYF. Partial CDR3 DNA: TGTGCCAGCAGTCTGTCAGACACCCAGTAC.

By share of the sample, this clone is medium-sized. Gene names are mouse gene names. The CDR3 goes on 1 residue after the read ends, and that part is filled in from the germline J gene. Other DNA sequences in this sample translate to the same CDR3. V is TRBV13-3 and J is TRBJ1-2; D is perhaps TRBD1 (6 bases). V gave up 1 base and J gave up 4 bases, with 11 bases separating them. CDR1 and CDR2 from the germline V gene are NNHDY and SYVADS. The CDR3 sequence is 14 residues long. CDR3 DNA, as far as it was read: TGTGCCAGCAGTGATCGGGGGCCGGGCTCCGACTACACC. Protein sequence: CASSDRGPGSDYT. The full-length CDR3 reads as CASSDRGPGSDYTF.

Regarding this clone: These gene names are mouse names. The CDR3 end falls 1 residue outside the read, so it is completed with the germline J gene. The rearrangement uses TRBV24 and TRBJ2-7, with no clear D. The germline CDR1 and CDR2 sequences are KGHTA and FRNEEI. The CDR3 has 12 amino acids. V lost 2 bases and J 3 bases, leaving 5 bases between the germline ends. CDR3 in amino acids: CASSLTFYEQYF. CDR3 DNA (partial): TGTGCCAGCAGTCTGACTTTCTATGAACAGTAC.

In regard to this clone: Genes and germline come from the mouse. The CDR3 sequence: CASSQEDTQYF. The DNA read from the CDR3 is TGTGCCAGCAGCCAAGAAGACACCCAGTAC. The rearrangement links TRBV5 to TRBJ2-5; D unclear. The CDR3 end falls 1 residue outside the read, so it is completed with the germline J gene. CDR1 LGHNA and CDR2 YNLKQL come from the germline V gene (reference sequence). There are 11 residues in the CDR3. The germline V and J ends were trimmed by 0 bases and 5 bases, with 0 bases remaining between them.

This clone is categorized as medium-sized. Genes and germline come from the mouse. The read ends 1 residue before the CDR3 terminus; that terminus is restored from the germline J gene. The rearrangement uses TRBV26 and TRBJ2-2; 10 bases are shared with TRBD2. Losses at the gene ends were 8 bases for V and 0 bases for J; bases not matched to a gene: 0. Germline values: CDR1 KGHPV, CDR2 FQNQEV (reference sequence). The length of the CDR3 is 14 residues. The CDR3 region is CASGLGANTGQLYF. The sequenced CDR3 bases are TGTGCCAGCGGACTGGGGGCAAACACCGGGCAGCTCTAC.

This clone is termed medium-sized. The germline and genes are mouse ones. Read coverage stops 1 residue before the CDR3 terminus; the germline J gene supplies the remainder. The genes are TRBV16 and TRBJ2-5; D might be TRBD2 (6 bases). Trimming shortened V by 3 bases and J by 3 bases, and 7 bases separated the two germline ends. This CDR3 spans 13 amino acids. From germline, CDR1 is SGHSA and CDR2 FRNQAP. CDR3 bases read: TGTGCAAGCAGCTTCACTGGGCAAGACACCCAGTAC. Encoded protein: CASSFTGQDTQY. The complete CDR3 reads CASSFTGQDTQYF.

This clone has more than one count but fewer than ten. Germline and genes here are mouse. The sequence runs out 1 residue before the end of the CDR3; the remainder is reconstructed from the germline J gene. The V and J genes are TRBV24 and TRBJ2-2, with unresolved D. The V gene's germline CDR1 is KGHTA and CDR2 FRNEEI. V lost 1 base, J lost 0 bases, and 3 bases lay in between. The CDR3 length is 14 residues. CDR3 bases read: TGTGCCAGCAGTCTGTCAGCAAACACCGGGCAGCTCTAC. Amino acids: CASSLSANTGQLY. The CDR3, in full, reads CASSLSANTGQLYF.

Comment on this clone: The listed genes are named as in mouse. Read sequence stops 1 residue before the CDR3 end, and the germline J gene provides the missing end. The rearrangement uses TRBV19 and TRBJ2-5; no clear D gene. Looked up from germline, CDR1 is FNHDT and CDR2 is SITEND (reference sequence). Trimming took off 1 base at V and 3 bases at J, with 6 bases between the two ends. This CDR3 comprises 13 residues. CDR3 DNA, as far as it was read: TGTGCCAGCAGTATACCCAGGCAAGACACCCAGTAC. Translating it yields CASSIPRQDTQY. The whole CDR3 protein reads CASSIPRQDTQYF.

In regard to this clone: The germline and genes are mouse ones. The read ends 1 residue early relative to the CDR3; the germline J gene fills the gap. The V gene is TRBV23, the J gene TRBJ2-2; the table's TRBD1 call for D was not verified on the DNA. The CDR3 is 14 amino acids. Germline-derived CDR1 and CDR2 are KGHTA and FQNQQP. The CDR3 reads CSSSQNTNTGQLYF. The sequenced part of the CDR3 DNA is TGCTCCAGCAGTCAAAACACAAACACCGGGCAGCTCTAC.

Details on this clone: Mouse germline and gene names are used. The sequence runs out 1 residue before the end of the CDR3; the remainder is reconstructed from the germline J gene. The gene calls are TRBV24 and TRBJ2-5; tentatively, D is TRBD1 (5 bases). The CDR3 loop spans 14 amino acids. Germline V lookup: CDR1 KGHTA, CDR2 FRNEEI. V was trimmed by 0 bases and J by 4 bases, leaving 8 bases between them. CDR3 bases read: TGTGCCAGCAGTCTGTACCAGGGAGAAGACACCCAGTAC. It specifies CASSLYQGEDTQY. The whole CDR3 protein is CASSLYQGEDTQYF.

A remark on this clone: The germline and genes are mouse ones. CDR3 DNA (partial): TGTGCCAGCAGTCTGTCGCCCAGGGGCCCTGGAAATACGCTCTAT. The encoded protein is CASSLSPRGPGNTLY. In full, the CDR3 is CASSLSPRGPGNTLYF. The chain couples TRBV26 to TRBJ1-3; a possible D gene is TRBD1 (6 bases). The read is 1 residue too short to cover the CDR3 end, so that end is filled in from the germline J gene. Between the trimmed V and J ends, which lost 0 bases and 2 bases, there was a span of 11 bases. Germline CDR1 and CDR2: KGHPV and FQNQEV (reference sequence). This CDR3 is built from 16 residues.